Here is one T cell receptor (beta chain) with its context. Its specificity is unknown. CDR3 length: 13 amino acids. The V gene's germline CDR1 is MNHNS and CDR2 SASEGT. V was trimmed by 3 bases and J by 8 bases, leaving 11 bases between them. The data stem from a study of cytomegalovirus exposure and HLA in healthy donors. PCR involved 60 Vbeta and 13 Jbeta primers. Some clones are missing from TCRdb's copy, which holds only in-frame ones; the method was immunoSEQ multiplex PCR. The repertoire has more than 80,000 clones, under 65% of them found once; the top ten carry under 4%. Although they were nominally healthy when sampled, donors likely had unrecorded immune exposures. Study-wide results and limits: Testing in vitro showed a few CMV-associated chains specific for CMV antigens. HLA restriction was apparent for most CMV-associated TCR beta chains in a later analysis. In a later analysis, across HLA loci, associated TCR counts were highest for DRB1, lowest for HLA-C.

The sequenced sample was PBMCs. The rearrangement links TRBV6-1 to TRBJ2-1; D remains unclear. The source of this sequence is a man in his sixties in good health and CMV-seronegative. CDR3 sequence: CASSDTVLDEQFF. In nucleotides, the CDR3 is TGTGCCAGCAGTGACACAGTGTTAGATGAGCAGTTCTTC.